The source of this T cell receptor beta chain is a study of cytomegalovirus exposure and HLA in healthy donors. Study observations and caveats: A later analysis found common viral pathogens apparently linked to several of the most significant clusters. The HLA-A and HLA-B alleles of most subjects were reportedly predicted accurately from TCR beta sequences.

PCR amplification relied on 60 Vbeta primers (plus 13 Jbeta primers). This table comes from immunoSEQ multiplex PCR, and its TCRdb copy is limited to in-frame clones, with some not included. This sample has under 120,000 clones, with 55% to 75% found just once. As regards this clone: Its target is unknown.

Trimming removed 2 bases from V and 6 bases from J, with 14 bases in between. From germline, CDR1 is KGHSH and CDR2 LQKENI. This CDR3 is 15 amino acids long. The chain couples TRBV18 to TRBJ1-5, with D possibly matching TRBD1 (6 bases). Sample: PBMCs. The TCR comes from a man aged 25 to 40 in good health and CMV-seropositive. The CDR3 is CASSPSPQGTQPQHF. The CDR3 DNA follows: TGTGCCAGCTCACCAAGTCCGCAGGGGACTCAGCCCCAGCATTTT.